The 29 T cell receptor beta chains below come from one sample, sequenced in a study of cytomegalovirus exposure and HLA in healthy donors. PCR employed 60 Vbeta and 13 Jbeta primers. TCRdb's table, derived via immunoSEQ multiplex PCR, lists solely in-frame clones and lacks some. In the table there are about 220,000 clones, around 80% of which are singletons. The sequenced material came from PBMCs. These TCRs come from a boy under 10 years old in good health and CMV-seronegative.

The gene calls are TRBV6-5 and TRBJ2-7; 7 bases are a match to TRBD1. The junction had 11 bases not matched to a gene; V was cut back by 0 bases and J by 6 bases. There are 16 residues in the CDR3. The germline V gene has CDR1 MNHEY and CDR2 SVGAGI. DNA of the CDR3: TGTGCCAGCAGTTACTCTCAGGGGGTGTCGGGACGCGAGCAGTACTTC. Translation gives CASSYSQGVSGREQYF.

This rearrangement joins TRBV6-1 to TRBJ1-3, with no clear D. The CDR3 sequence is 14 residues long. V gave up 8 bases and J gave up 0 bases, with 11 bases separating them. Looked up from germline, CDR1 is MNHNS and CDR2 is SASEGT. Here the CDR3 reads CASPGSSSGNTIYF. DNA for the CDR3: TGTGCCAGCCCGGGATCCAGCTCTGGAAACACCATATATTTT.

The chain combines TRBV15 with TRBJ1-5, with D possibly being TRBD1 (5 bases). CDR3 size: 15 residues. V lost 2 bases and J lost 3, with 11 bases in between. Germline CDR1 reads LNHNV; CDR2 reads YYDKDF (reference sequence). The CDR3 DNA sequence: TGTGCCACCAGCAGATCAGAGACAGCCAATCAGCCCCAGCATTTT. This gives the protein CATSRSETANQPQHF. The whole variable domain, remainder taken from reference TRBV15 and TRBJ1-5, is DAMVIQNPRYQVTQFGKPVTLSCSQTLNHNVMYWYQQKSSQAPKLLFHYYDKDFNNEADTPDNFQSRRPNTSFCFLDIRSPGLGDTAMYLCATSRSETANQPQHFGDGTRLSIL.

J is TRBJ1-1 and V is TRBV27; D is uncertain. The CDR3 is 12 residues long. The V end was cut by 8 bases, the J end by 5 bases, with 12 bases between. Germline V lookup: CDR1 MNHEY, CDR2 SMNVEV (reference sequence). The CDR3 DNA follows: TGTGCCAGCGGAGACCGAGGTACTGAAGCTTTCTTT. Encoded protein: CASGDRGTEAFF.

This chain connects TRBV7-8 to TRBJ1-5; no definite D call. This CDR3 has 19 amino acids. Germline CDR1 reads SGHVS; CDR2 reads FQNEAQ. Between the trimmed V and J ends, which lost 0 bases and 0 bases, there was a span of 18 bases. Here the CDR3 DNA reads TGTGCCAGCAGCTTAGCGCCGGGGATACTATTCTATAGCAATCAGCCCCAGCATTTT. It encodes CASSLAPGILFYSNQPQHF.

The J gene is TRBJ2-7, the V gene TRBV27; 7 bases align to TRBD1. Germline V gene sequence: CDR1 MNHEY, CDR2 SMNVEV (reference sequence). Trimming removed 6 bases from V and 2 bases from J; junction bases left unmatched: 7. The CDR3 runs 14 residues. The CDR3, as DNA: TGTGCCAGCAGACACGGACAGGTCACCTACGAGCAGTACTTC. This codes for CASRHGQVTYEQYF.

The V gene is TRBV29-1, the J gene TRBJ2-4; 7 nucleotides match TRBD1. The V segment lost 5 bases and the J segment 2 bases; nucleotides outside the gene matches: 6. Germline V gene sequence: CDR1 SQVTM, CDR2 ANQGSEA. This CDR3 is built from 14 residues. DNA of the CDR3: TGCAGCGTTATAGCACAGGGGTCCAAAAACATTCAGTACTTC. It encodes CSVIAQGSKNIQYF.

The sample holds one count of this clone. V gene TRBV6-5 combines with J gene TRBJ2-1; the D gene is possibly TRBD2 (6 bases). The V end was cut by 5 bases, the J end by 7 bases, with 18 bases between. CDR3 length equals 15 residues. CDR1 and CDR2 from the germline V gene are MNHEY and SVGAGI. CDR3 region: CASSTKRAGQNEQFF. The CDR3 nucleotides read TGTGCCAGCAGTACGAAGCGGGCGGGTCAGAATGAGCAGTTCTTC.

This chain joins TRBV14 and TRBJ2-7; 11 nucleotides line up with TRBD2. Losses at the gene ends were 4 bases for V and 3 bases for J; bases not matched to a gene: 11. Germline V CDR1 and CDR2: SGHDN, FVKESK. This CDR3 has 17 amino acids. DNA for the CDR3: TGTGCCAGCAGCCCGACCCTGGGACTAGCGGATTACTACGAGCAGTACTTC. Residues: CASSPTLGLADYYEQYF.

The chain uses TRBV12-5 and TRBJ2-7; 11 nucleotides agree with TRBD1. The germline V gene has CDR1 LGHNT and CDR2 FRNRAP. V shed 6 bases and J 3 bases; nucleotides not matched to a gene: 4. The CDR3 has 14 amino acids. The CDR3 protein is CASGRTGGYYEQYF. The CDR3 nucleotides read TGTGCTAGTGGCCGGACAGGGGGCTACTACGAGCAGTACTTC.

The chain joins TRBV2 to TRBJ2-2, with D uncertain. The CDR3 covers 11 residues. Between the trimmed V and J ends, which lost 6 bases and 7 bases, there was a span of 6 bases. Germline CDR1 reads SNHLY; CDR2 reads FYNNEI. DNA of the CDR3: TGTGCCAGCAGGGAGATCGGGGAGCTGTTTTTT. Translated, it gives CASREIGELFF. Supplemented by reference TRBV2 and TRBJ2-2, the full variable domain reads EPEVTQTPSHQVTQMGQEVILRCVPISNHLYFYWYRQILGQKVEFLVSFYNNEISEKSEIFDDQFSVERPDGSNFTLKIRSTKLEDSAMYFCASREIGELFFGEGSRLTVL.

CDR3 sequence (DNA): TGTGCCAGCAGCCGCAGTCTGGCGGGAGGGCCCTCCTACGAGCAGTACTTC. Protein: CASSRSLAGGPSYEQYF. This sequence joins TRBV7-2 and TRBJ2-7; 9 bases align to TRBD2. Germline V gene sequence: CDR1 SGHTA, CDR2 FQGNSA. The ends lost 5 bases at V and 0 bases at J; junction bases unmatched: 11. The CDR3 is 17 amino acids.

This rearrangement joins TRBV7-9 to TRBJ2-6; tentatively, D is TRBD1 (6 bases). The CDR3 length is 16 residues. Germline CDR1 is SEHNR and CDR2 is FQNEAQ (reference sequence). The ends were cut back, 5 bases at V and 4 bases at J, with 15 bases in the middle. The CDR3 protein is CASSPAYGTGANVLTF. CDR3 nucleotides: TGTGCCAGCAGCCCAGCGTATGGGACAGGGGCCAACGTCCTGACTTTC.

The chain employs TRBV5-1 and TRBJ2-2, with TRBD1 as a possible D gene (5 bases). V dropped 0 bases and J dropped 1 base, with 7 bases sitting between them. Germline loops: CDR1 SGHRS, CDR2 YFSETQ. The CDR3 consists of 15 residues. Here the CDR3 DNA reads TGCGCCAGCAGCTTGGCCAGGGTGAACACCGGGGAGCTGTTTTTT. Its protein is CASSLARVNTGELFF.

The chain carries TRBV7-6 and TRBJ1-5; a weak D match, TRBD1 (6 bases). The germline V gene encodes CDR1 SGHVS and CDR2 FNYEAQ. The CDR3 extends over 13 amino acids. Between the trimmed V and J ends, which lost 5 bases and 7 bases, there was a span of 12 bases. The CDR3 region has the DNA TGTGCCAGCAGCGGGGGGGCCGGCCAGCCCCAGCATTTT. Amino acid sequence: CASSGGAGQPQHF.

The J gene is TRBJ2-5, the V gene TRBV4-2; TRBD2 matches 10 bases. The CDR3 runs to 17 residues. In germline, CDR1 is LGHNA, CDR2 YNFKEQ. The ends lost 0 bases at V and 5 bases at J; junction bases unmatched: 9. For the CDR3, the DNA is TGTGCCAGCAGCCAAGAATCAAGCGGGAGGGCCCGGGAGACCCAGTACTTC. It is translated as CASSQESSGRARETQYF.

The chain recombines TRBV5-4 with TRBJ2-7, with 9 bases that match TRBD2. CDR1 and CDR2 (germline): SGHNT, YYREEE (reference sequence). V was clipped by 4 bases and J by 6 bases; unmatched bases: 11. This CDR3 is built from 15 residues. CDR3 nucleotides: TGTGCCAGCAGCCGAGATCTCGCGGGGGGGCTCGAGCAGTACTTC. Translated: CASSRDLAGGLEQYF.

This chain links TRBV29-1 with TRBJ1-2; 11 bases match TRBD1. The V and J ends lost 6 bases and 5 bases, in that order; junction bases with no gene match: 5. The CDR3 is 13 amino acids. Germline V CDR1 and CDR2: SQVTM, ANQGSEA. CDR3 in DNA: TGCAGCGTATGGACAGGGGGCGCTTATGGCTACACCTTC. Translating it yields CSVWTGGAYGYTF.

There are a few counts of this clone. The chain links TRBV7-8 to TRBJ2-2, with D uncertain. This CDR3 is built from 15 residues. Germline V CDR1 and CDR2: SGHVS, FQNEAQ. The V end lost 2 bases, the J end lost 1 base, and 8 bases lay between the germline ends. CDR3: CASSLRVQNTGELFF. The CDR3 DNA sequence: TGTGCCAGCAGCTTACGAGTGCAGAACACCGGGGAGCTGTTTTTT.

This clone came up a few times. The chain joins TRBV7-9 to TRBJ1-5; 7 nucleotides line up with TRBD1. There are 14 residues in the CDR3. Germline V lookup: CDR1 SEHNR, CDR2 FQNEAQ (reference sequence). The J segment lost 4 bases and the V segment lost 5 bases, leaving 5 bases of the junction unmatched. This CDR3 reads CASSLGRGNQPQHF. Written as DNA, the CDR3 is TGTGCCAGCAGCCTCGGCAGGGGGAATCAGCCCCAGCATTTT.

The gene calls are TRBV6-5 and TRBJ1-2; tentative D call: TRBD1 (5 bases). V dropped 5 bases and J dropped 6 bases, with 16 bases sitting between them. The germline gives CDR1 MNHEY, CDR2 SVGAGI. This CDR3 has 14 residues. The CDR3 spells CASSAILGEDGYTF. The CDR3 DNA follows: TGTGCCAGCAGTGCGATTTTAGGGGAAGATGGCTACACCTTC.

The J gene is TRBJ1-1, the V gene TRBV6-5; tentative D call: TRBD1 (5 bases). Germline V CDR1 and CDR2: MNHEY, SVGAGI. CDR3 size: 15 residues. The germline V and J ends were trimmed by 6 bases and 0 bases, with 14 bases remaining between them. CDR3 sequence (DNA): TGTGCCAGCAGACAGGACGGGTTTATGAACACTGAAGCTTTCTTT. Its translation is CASRQDGFMNTEAFF.

The J gene is TRBJ2-7, the V gene TRBV28; 9 positions match TRBD2. This CDR3 spans 16 amino acids. Unmatched junction bases numbered 9, after V lost 6 bases and J lost 0 bases. The germline V gene encodes CDR1 MDHEN and CDR2 SYDVKM. CDR3 amino acids: CASRSYSGSFSYEQYF. The DNA for the CDR3 is TGTGCCAGCAGATCCTATAGCGGGAGCTTCTCCTACGAGCAGTACTTC.

The V and J genes are TRBV6-5 and TRBJ1-3; D unclear. V lost 7 bases and J lost 6, with 13 bases in between. This CDR3 spans 13 amino acids. The germline V gene has CDR1 MNHEY and CDR2 SVGAGI. CDR3 bases: TGTGCCAGCAATCGAGGTGATGAAAACACCATATATTTT. It codes for CASNRGDENTIYF.

CDR3 in amino acids: CASSLDFVSGNTIYF. CDR3 DNA sequence: TGTGCCAGCAGCTTGGATTTCGTGTCTGGAAACACCATATATTTT. The V call is TRBV5-4, the J call TRBJ1-3; D not resolved. Germline V gene lookup returns CDR1 SGHNT and CDR2 YYREEE (reference sequence). The CDR3 has 15 amino acids. V was clipped by 0 bases and J by 1 base, with 8 bases between them.

The J gene is TRBJ2-4, the V gene TRBV6-1, with no clear D. Trimming cost V 6 bases and J 3 bases, with 3 bases left between them. Germline lookup yields CDR1 MNHNS and CDR2 SASEGT. There are 11 residues in the CDR3. The CDR3 DNA follows: TGTGCCAGCAGCGTCAAAAACATTCAGTACTTC. It yields the protein CASSVKNIQYF.

V usage is TRBV6-1 and J usage is TRBJ1-1; D might be TRBD1 (5 bases). CDR1 is MNHNS and CDR2 is SASEGT in the germline V gene. Trimming took 8 bases from V and 1 from J, leaving 17 bases between them. This CDR3 spans 15 amino acids. CDR3 residues: CASGAVGGRNTEAFF. The CDR3 DNA reads as TGTGCCAGCGGGGCAGTCGGGGGTAGGAACACTGAAGCTTTCTTT.

This clone was detected a few times. This chain uses TRBV6-1 with TRBJ2-3, with TRBD1 matching over 9 bases. The CDR3 is made up of 14 amino acids. Germline values: CDR1 MNHNS, CDR2 SASEGT. J was trimmed by 3 bases and V by 7 bases; bases with no gene match: 5. The CDR3 sequence: CASNRDRETDTQYF. The CDR3 DNA is TGTGCCAGCAACAGGGACAGGGAAACAGATACGCAGTATTTT.

The chain links TRBV9 to TRBJ1-2; weak D call: TRBD1 (5 bases). The V gene's germline CDR1 is SGDLS and CDR2 YYNGEE. The CDR3 consists of 17 residues. V was cut by 0 bases and J by 1 base, with 16 bases left in between. The CDR3, as DNA: TGTGCCAGCAGCGTAGCTGTGGGGCAGGGAGGTAACTATGGCTACACCTTC. Translation: CASSVAVGQGGNYGYTF.